This T cell receptor beta chain stems from a study of blood T cell repertoires in COVID-19. Study at large: COVID-19 samples from acute and convalescent phases originated in the United States, Italy and Spain. PBMCs, B-cell-depleted T cells, or T cells were the source of the cDNA or gDNA that made up the material.

Between the trimmed V and J ends, which lost 0 bases and 2 bases, there was a span of 14 bases. Looked up from germline, CDR1 is LGHNA and CDR2 is YSLEER. The CDR3 is 16 residues long. In the original workflow: How many nucleated cells were present was estimated from reference gene primer amplification. The assay was immunoSEQ multiplex PCR, and TCRdb's table has in-frame clones only and misses some. The DNA was the basis for D and trimming; V, J and clone size are from that table. This table has 150,000 to 200,000 clones, around 80% appearing once. Seattle cases were enrolled at active infection and followed longitudinally. This clone was seen only once.

The rearrangement links TRBV4-3 to TRBJ2-7; a weak D match, TRBD1 (6 bases). This receptor was taken from a woman aged 80 or older with COVID-19, enrolled during active disease. Sequenced material: peripheral blood. CDR3 region: CASSQDQGTATYEQYF. As DNA, the CDR3 is TGCGCCAGCAGCCAAGATCAGGGGACGGCGACCTACGAGCAGTACTTC.